The sequence of this TCR beta chain was determined in a study of T-cell memory formation after mild COVID-19. As concerns this clonotype: Its antigen is still unknown.

Overall study results and limits: Pre-infection memory held some responding clones, suggesting pre-existing cross-reactive T cells responded. Shrinking CD4+ clones were chiefly CM and EM; CD8+ ones were chiefly EMRA. Among clones contracting day 15 to 85, CD4/CD8 was balanced, whereas later expanders leaned CD4+.

5'RACE with constant-segment primers built TCRalpha and TCRbeta cDNA libraries with UMIs. TCRdb re-called the 5' RACE reads through MiXCR, storing one row per CDR3 protein. The sample holds approximately 40,000 distinct CDR3 sequences, approximately 10% seen once. The CDR3 runs 14 residues. The V gene lost 6 bases and the J gene lost 6 bases, with 20 bases spanning the gap. CDR1 and CDR2 from the germline V gene are DFQATT and SNEGSKA (reference sequence). This receptor was taken from a man aged 18 to 29 who had mild COVID-19 (a few samples of this study predate the infection). Cell type and time point are not known. The sample comprised PBMCs or a T cell subset sorted from them (not recorded which). This chain connects TRBV20-1 to TRBJ1-2; a weak D match, TRBD1 (6 bases). The CDR3 spells CSAFRREGGDGYTF. The CDR3 coding sequence is TGCAGTGCCTTCCGAAGGGAGGGGGGCGATGGCTACACCTTC.